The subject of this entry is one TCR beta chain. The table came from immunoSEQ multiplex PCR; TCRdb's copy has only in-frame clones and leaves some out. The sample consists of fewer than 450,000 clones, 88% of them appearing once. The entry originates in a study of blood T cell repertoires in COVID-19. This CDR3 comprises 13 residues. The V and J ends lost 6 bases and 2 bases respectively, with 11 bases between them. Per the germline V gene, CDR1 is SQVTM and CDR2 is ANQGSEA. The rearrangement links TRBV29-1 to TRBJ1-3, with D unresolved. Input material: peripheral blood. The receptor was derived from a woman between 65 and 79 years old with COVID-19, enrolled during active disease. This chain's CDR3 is CSVLRSTGNTIYF. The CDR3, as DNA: TGCAGCGTCTTAAGGAGCACTGGAAACACCATATATTTT.